This T cell receptor (beta chain) was sequenced in a study of T cell responses to AZD1222 COVID-19 vaccine. Findings and limits, study-wide: Baseline seropositivity characterized only six AZD1222 recipients. The study sampled repertoires only after the peak T cell response.

Assay: immunoSEQ multiplex PCR; the TCRdb copy retains only in-frame clones and omits some. The sample has 200,000 or so clones; 85% to 90% are singletons. Deletions cut 5 bases from V and 7 bases from J, with 14 bases between. The CDR3 totals 14 residues. The germline CDR1 and CDR2 sequences are MDHEN and SYDVKM. Turning to this clone: Its antigen remains unknown.

The specimen was peripheral blood, collected on day 0 of MenACWY control vaccination. The chain recombines TRBV28 with TRBJ1-4; the D is unclear. The clonotype was recovered from an adult in good health. The CDR3 here is CASSPPVRREKLFF. In nucleotides, the CDR3 is TGTGCCAGCAGTCCCCCCGTACGGCGTGAAAAACTGTTTTTT.